This passage covers 8 T cell receptor beta chains from one sample sequenced in a study of blood T cells in healthy people across ages. Alongside a J-beta primer mix, a sample-barcoded 5' primer served in a second PCR lasting about 6 to 12 cycles. Each CDR3 protein is one row after TCRdb ran MiXCR on the 5' RACE reads. Seen here are about 1.6 million distinct CDR3 sequences, about 31% observed once, and the top ten hold roughly 12%. Sequenced material: blood. These receptors originate from a woman in her 30s in good health.

This clonotype showed up just a few times. The rearrangement joins TRBV20-1 to TRBJ2-2, with 8 positions matching TRBD2. Germline CDR1 is DFQATT and CDR2 is SNEGSKA (reference sequence). J lost 2 bases, V lost 4 bases, and 6 bases had no gene match. This CDR3 region has 15 residues. CDR3 bases: TGCAGTGCTAAACGGGGGGGGATCAACACCGGGGAGCTGTTTTTT. Protein sequence: CSAKRGGINTGELFF.

Details on this clonotype: Lacking the conserved final phenylalanine or tryptophan, this CDR3 likely reflects a read error. This chain links TRBV20-1 with TRBJ2-4; maybe TRBD2 (5 bases). Germline lookup yields CDR1 DFQATT and CDR2 SNEGSKA (reference sequence). Trimming took 5 bases from V and 0 from J, leaving 14 bases between them. The CDR3 is 15 amino acids. CDR3 sequence: CSAVDSRLAKNIQYL. DNA for the CDR3: TGCAGTGCTGTGGACTCGCGGCTAGCCAAAAACATTCAGTACTTA.

Remarks on this clonotype: Sequence at one end of the junction differs from germline and may be a read error. The chain recombines TRBV20-1 with TRBJ2-7; tentatively, D is TRBD1 (5 bases). This CDR3 spans 12 amino acids. Germline CDR1 and CDR2: DFQATT and SNEGSKA (reference sequence). The CDR3 loop is CSATGLNYKQYF. For the CDR3, the DNA is TGCAGTGCTACAGGGTTGAACTACAAGCAGTACTTC.

This clonotype was counted a few times. This sequence joins TRBV9 and TRBJ2-1; D perhaps matches TRBD1 (5 bases). Trimming cost V 4 bases and J 2 bases, with 10 bases left between them. In germline, CDR1 is SGDLS, CDR2 YYNGEE. The CDR3 sequence is 14 residues long. The CDR3 here is CASSPDSTYNEQFF. CDR3 nucleotides: TGTGCCAGCAGCCCCGACAGTACCTACAATGAGCAGTTCTTC.

This clonotype appeared a few times. The genes are TRBV4-1 and TRBJ1-5; 7 bases match TRBD1. The CDR3 contains 15 residues. V shed 7 bases, J shed 0 bases, and the junction held 6 bases outside the gene matches. From germline, CDR1 is MGHRA and CDR2 YSYEKL. The CDR3 loop is CASIDRVGSNQPQHF. DNA of the CDR3: TGCGCCAGCATCGACAGGGTCGGTAGCAATCAGCCCCAGCATTTT.

The chain combines TRBV18 with TRBJ2-1; 12 bases agree with TRBD2. After removal of 3 bases from V and 7 bases from J, the junction contained 7 bases not matched to a gene. The CDR3 covers 16 residues. Germline loops: CDR1 KGHSH, CDR2 LQKENI. The CDR3 DNA sequence: TGTGCCAGCTCACCGGAACTAGGACTAGCGGGAAATGAGCAGTTCTTC. Translating it yields CASSPELGLAGNEQFF. The whole variable domain, filled in from reference TRBV18 and TRBJ2-1, reads NAGVMQNPRHLVRRRGQEARLRCSPMKGHSHVYWYRQLPEEGLKFMVYLQKENIIDESGMPKERFSAEFPKEGPSILRIQQVVRGDSAAYFCASSPELGLAGNEQFFGPGTRLTVL.

Only one count was recorded for this clonotype. The chain joins TRBV6-1 to TRBJ1-2; no reliable D call. With 5 bases removed from V and 4 bases from J, the gap between germline ends came to 20 bases. The germline gives CDR1 MNHNS, CDR2 SASEGT. The CDR3 is made up of 16 amino acids. The CDR3 DNA sequence: TGTGCCAGCAGTTTCACTCCCCTGGCCGTAGGCTATGGCTACACCTTC. Its translation: CASSFTPLAVGYGYTF.

The gene calls are TRBV27 and TRBJ1-2, with TRBD1 matching over 7 bases. This CDR3 has 13 amino acids. V lost 6 bases to trimming and J lost 6 bases; unmatched junction nucleotides: 7. The germline V gene encodes CDR1 MNHEY and CDR2 SMNVEV (reference sequence). CDR3 sequence: CASRLPGGHGYTF. CDR3 DNA: TGTGCCAGCAGGCTGCCAGGGGGACATGGCTACACCTTC.